This T cell receptor (beta chain) derives from a study of blood T cell repertoires in COVID-19. The authors' processing: Reference gene primer amplification gave nucleated cell count estimates. Generated by immunoSEQ multiplex PCR, the TCRdb table keeps only in-frame clones and is missing some. V and J calls and clone size are as listed in that table; D and trimming were resolved from the DNA. Here the sample spans 200,000 to 250,000 clones, about 85% being singletons. Recovered status in Cohort 3 required two negative PCRs, clearance, or symptom resolution. V lost 1 base and J 4 bases, leaving 14 bases between the germline ends. The CDR3 is 15 amino acids. The germline V gene encodes CDR1 SGDLS and CDR2 YYNGEE.

The rearrangement links TRBV9 to TRBJ1-1; tentative D call: TRBD1 (5 bases). The TCR originated in a man between 25 and 39 years old who had recovered from COVID-19. The source material was PBMCs or T cells enriched from blood (not recorded which). In DNA, the CDR3 is TGTGCCAGCAGCGTAACCGGGGGGTTGGGCACTGAAGCTTTCTTT. Protein sequence: CASSVTGGLGTEAFF.